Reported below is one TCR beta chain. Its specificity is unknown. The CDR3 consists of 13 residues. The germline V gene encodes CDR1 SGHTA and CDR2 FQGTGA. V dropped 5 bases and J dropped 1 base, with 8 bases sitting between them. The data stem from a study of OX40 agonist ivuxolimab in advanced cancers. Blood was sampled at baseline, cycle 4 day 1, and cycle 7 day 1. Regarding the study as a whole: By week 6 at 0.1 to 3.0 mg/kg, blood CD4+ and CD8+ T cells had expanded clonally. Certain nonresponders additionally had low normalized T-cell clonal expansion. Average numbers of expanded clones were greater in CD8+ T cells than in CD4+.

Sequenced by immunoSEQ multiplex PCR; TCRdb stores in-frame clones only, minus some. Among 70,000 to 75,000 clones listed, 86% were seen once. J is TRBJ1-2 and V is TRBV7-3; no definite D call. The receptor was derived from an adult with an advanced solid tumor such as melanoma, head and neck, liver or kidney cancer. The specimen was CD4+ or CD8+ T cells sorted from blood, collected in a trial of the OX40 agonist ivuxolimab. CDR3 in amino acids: CASSPDGNYGYTF. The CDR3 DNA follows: TGTGCCAGCAGCCCCGACGGTAACTATGGCTACACCTTC. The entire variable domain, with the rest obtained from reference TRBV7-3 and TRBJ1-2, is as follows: GAGVSQTPSNKVTEKGKYVELRCDPISGHTALYWYRQSLGQGPEFLIYFQGTGAADDSGLPNDRFFAVRPEGSVSTLKIQRTERGDSAVYLCASSPDGNYGYTFGSGTRLTVV.